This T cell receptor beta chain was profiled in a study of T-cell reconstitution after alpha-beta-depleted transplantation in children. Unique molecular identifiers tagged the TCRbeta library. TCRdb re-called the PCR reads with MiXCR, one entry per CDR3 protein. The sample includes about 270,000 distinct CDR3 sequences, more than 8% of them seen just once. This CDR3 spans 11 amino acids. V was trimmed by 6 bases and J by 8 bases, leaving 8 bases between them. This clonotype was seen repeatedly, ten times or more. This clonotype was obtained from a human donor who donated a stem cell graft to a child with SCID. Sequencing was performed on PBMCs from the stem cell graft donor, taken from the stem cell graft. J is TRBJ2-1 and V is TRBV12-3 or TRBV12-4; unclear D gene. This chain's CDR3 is CASSYIDEQFF. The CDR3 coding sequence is TGTGCCAGCAGCTATATCGATGAGCAGTTCTTC.